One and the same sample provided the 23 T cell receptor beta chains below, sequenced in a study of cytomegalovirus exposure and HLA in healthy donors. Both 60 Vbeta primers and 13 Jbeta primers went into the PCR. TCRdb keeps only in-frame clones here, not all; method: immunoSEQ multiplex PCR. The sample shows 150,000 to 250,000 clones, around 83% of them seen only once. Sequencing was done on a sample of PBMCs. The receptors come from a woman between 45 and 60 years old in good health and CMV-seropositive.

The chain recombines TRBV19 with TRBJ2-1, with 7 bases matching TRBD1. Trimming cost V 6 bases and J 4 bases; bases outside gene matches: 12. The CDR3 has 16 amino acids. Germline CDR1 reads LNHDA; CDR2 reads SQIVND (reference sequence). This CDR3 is CASSPTGEGGYNEQFF. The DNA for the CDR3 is TGTGCCAGTAGCCCTACAGGGGAAGGCGGGTACAATGAGCAGTTCTTC.

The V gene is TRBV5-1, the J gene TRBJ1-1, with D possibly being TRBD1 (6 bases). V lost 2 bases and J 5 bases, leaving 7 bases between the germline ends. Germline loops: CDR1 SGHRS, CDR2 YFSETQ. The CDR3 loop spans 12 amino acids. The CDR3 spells CASSFTGTEAFF. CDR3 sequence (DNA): TGCGCCAGCAGCTTCACAGGGACTGAAGCTTTCTTT. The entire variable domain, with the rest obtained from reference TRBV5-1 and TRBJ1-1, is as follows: KAGVTQTPRYLIKTRGQQVTLSCSPISGHRSVSWYQQTPGQGLQFLFEYFSETQRNKGNFPGRFSGRQFSNSRSEMNVSTLELGDSALYLCASSFTGTEAFFGQGTRLTVV.

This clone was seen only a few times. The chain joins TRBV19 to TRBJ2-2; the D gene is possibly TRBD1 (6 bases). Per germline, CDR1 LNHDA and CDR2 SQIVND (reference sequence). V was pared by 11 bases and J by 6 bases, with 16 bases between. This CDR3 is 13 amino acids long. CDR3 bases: TGTGCCGTCGGCGTAGACAGGCCCGGGGAGCTGTTTTTT. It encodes CAVGVDRPGELFF.

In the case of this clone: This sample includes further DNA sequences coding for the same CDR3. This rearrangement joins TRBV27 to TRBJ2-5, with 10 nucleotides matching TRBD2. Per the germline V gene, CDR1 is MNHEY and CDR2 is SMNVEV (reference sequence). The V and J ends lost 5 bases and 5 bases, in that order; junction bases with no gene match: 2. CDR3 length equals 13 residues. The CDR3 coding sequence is TGTGCCAGCAGTCAGCGGGGGGGGGAGACCCAGTACTTC. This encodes CASSQRGGETQYF.

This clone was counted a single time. Written as DNA, the CDR3 is TGTGCCAGCAGCCTAACGAACACCGGGGAGCTGTTTTTT. Protein product: CASSLTNTGELFF. The V call is TRBV7-2, the J call TRBJ2-2, with no clear D. The CDR3 covers 13 residues. Germline V gene data show CDR1 as SGHTA and CDR2 as FQGNSA. V was cut by 5 bases and J by 0 bases, with 4 bases left in between.

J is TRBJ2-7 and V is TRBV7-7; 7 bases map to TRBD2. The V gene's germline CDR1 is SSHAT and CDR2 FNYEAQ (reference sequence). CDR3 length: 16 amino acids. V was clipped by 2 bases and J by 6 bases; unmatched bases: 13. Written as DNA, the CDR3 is TGTGCCAGCAGCTTAACGGGGAGGGGCAGGGCGGGCGAGCAGTACTTC. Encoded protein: CASSLTGRGRAGEQYF.

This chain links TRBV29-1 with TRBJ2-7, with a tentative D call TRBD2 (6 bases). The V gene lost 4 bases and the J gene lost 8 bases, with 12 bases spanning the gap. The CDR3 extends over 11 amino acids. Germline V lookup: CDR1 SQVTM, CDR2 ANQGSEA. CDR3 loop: CSVGDLWKQYF. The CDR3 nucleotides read TGCAGCGTTGGGGACTTGTGGAAGCAGTACTTC.

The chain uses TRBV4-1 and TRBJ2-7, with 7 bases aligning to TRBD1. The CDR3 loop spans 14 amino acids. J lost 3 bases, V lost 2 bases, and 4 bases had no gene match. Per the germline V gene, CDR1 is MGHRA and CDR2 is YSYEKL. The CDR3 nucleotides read TGCGCCAGCAGCCAATGGACAGGTAGCTACGAGCAGTACTTC. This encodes CASSQWTGSYEQYF.

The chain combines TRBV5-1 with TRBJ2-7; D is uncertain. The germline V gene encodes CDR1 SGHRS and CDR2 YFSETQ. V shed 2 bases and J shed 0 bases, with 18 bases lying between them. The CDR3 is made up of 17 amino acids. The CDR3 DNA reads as TGCGCCAGCAGCTTTGGTGAGCTGACTCAATTCTCCTACGAGCAGTACTTC. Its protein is CASSFGELTQFSYEQYF.

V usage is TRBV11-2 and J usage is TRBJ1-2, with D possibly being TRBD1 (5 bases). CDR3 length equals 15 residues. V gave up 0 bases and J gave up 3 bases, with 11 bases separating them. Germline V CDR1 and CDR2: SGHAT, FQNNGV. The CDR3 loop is CASSLEVWGDYGYTF. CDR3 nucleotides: TGTGCCAGCAGCTTAGAGGTTTGGGGGGACTATGGCTACACCTTC.

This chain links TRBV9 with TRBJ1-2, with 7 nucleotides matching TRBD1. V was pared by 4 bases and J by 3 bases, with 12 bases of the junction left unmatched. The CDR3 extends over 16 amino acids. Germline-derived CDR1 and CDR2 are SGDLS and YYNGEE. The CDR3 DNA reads TGTGCCAGCAGCCCACCCACGGGACAGTTGGACTATGGCTACACCTTC. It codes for CASSPPTGQLDYGYTF.

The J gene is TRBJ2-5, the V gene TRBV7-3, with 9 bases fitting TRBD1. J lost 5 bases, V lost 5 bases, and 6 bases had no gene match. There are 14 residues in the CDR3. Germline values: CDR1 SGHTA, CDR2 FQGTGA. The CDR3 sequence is CASSPQGAGETQYF. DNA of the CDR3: TGTGCCAGCAGCCCACAGGGGGCAGGGGAGACCCAGTACTTC. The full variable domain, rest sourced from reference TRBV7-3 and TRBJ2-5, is GAGVSQTPSNKVTEKGKYVELRCDPISGHTALYWYRQSLGQGPEFLIYFQGTGAADDSGLPNDRFFAVRPEGSVSTLKIQRTERGDSAVYLCASSPQGAGETQYFGPGTRLLVL.

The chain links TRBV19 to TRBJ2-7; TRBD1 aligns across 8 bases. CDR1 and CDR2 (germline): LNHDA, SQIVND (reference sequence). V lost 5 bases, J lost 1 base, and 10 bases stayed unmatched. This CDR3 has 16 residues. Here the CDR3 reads CASSAIGQGASYEQYF. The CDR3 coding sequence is TGTGCCAGTAGTGCCATAGGACAGGGAGCTTCCTACGAGCAGTACTTC.

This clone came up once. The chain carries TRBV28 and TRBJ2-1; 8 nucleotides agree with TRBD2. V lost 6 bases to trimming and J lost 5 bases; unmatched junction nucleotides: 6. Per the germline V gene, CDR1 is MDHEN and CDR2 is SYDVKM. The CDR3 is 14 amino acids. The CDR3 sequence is CASSLSGGHNEQFF. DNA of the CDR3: TGTGCCAGCAGCCTTTCGGGGGGGCACAATGAGCAGTTCTTC.

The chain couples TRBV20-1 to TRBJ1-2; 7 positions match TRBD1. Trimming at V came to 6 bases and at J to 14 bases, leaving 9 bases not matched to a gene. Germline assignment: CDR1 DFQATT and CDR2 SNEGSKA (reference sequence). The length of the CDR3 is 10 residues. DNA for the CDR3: TGCAGTGCGCCTGACAGGGAAAAAACCTTC. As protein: CSAPDREKTF.

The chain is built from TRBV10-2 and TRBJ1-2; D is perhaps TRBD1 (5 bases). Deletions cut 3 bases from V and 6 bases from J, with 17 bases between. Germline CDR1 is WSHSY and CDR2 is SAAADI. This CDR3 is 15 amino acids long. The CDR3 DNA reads TGCGCCAGCAGTGAACGCAGGGTAGAGGCGAATGGCTACACCTTC. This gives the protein CASSERRVEANGYTF.

This CDR3 is CASSLRGAGGYTF. The CDR3 nucleotides are TGTGCCAGCAGTTTGCGGGGGGCAGGAGGCTACACCTTC. The chain links TRBV28 to TRBJ1-2, with a tentative D call TRBD1 (6 bases). The CDR3 totals 13 residues. Germline CDR1 is MDHEN and CDR2 is SYDVKM. Trimming took off 3 bases at V and 8 bases at J, with 13 bases between the two ends.

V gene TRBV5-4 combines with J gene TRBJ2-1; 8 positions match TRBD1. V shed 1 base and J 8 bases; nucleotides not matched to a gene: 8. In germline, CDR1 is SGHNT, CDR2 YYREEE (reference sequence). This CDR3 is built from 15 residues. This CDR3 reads CASSLLQGASDEQFF. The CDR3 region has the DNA TGTGCCAGCAGCTTGCTCCAGGGGGCTAGTGATGAGCAGTTCTTC. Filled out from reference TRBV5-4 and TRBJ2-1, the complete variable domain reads ETGVTQSPTHLIKTRGQQVTLRCSSQSGHNTVSWYQQALGQGPQFIFQYYREEENGRGNFPPRFSGLQFPNYSSELNVNALELDDSALYLCASSLLQGASDEQFFGPGTRLTVL.

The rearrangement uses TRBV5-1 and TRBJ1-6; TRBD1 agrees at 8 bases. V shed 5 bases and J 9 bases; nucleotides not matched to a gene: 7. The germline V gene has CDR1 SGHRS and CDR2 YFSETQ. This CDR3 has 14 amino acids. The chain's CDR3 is CASRPGTGGSPLHF. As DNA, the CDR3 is TGCGCCAGCAGGCCAGGAACAGGGGGTTCACCCCTCCACTTT.

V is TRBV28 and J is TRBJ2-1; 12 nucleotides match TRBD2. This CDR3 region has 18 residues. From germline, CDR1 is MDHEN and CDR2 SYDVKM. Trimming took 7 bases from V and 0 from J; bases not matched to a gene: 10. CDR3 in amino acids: CASNTLAGGGPSYNEQFF. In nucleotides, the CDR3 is TGTGCCAGCAATACTCTAGCGGGAGGGGGACCCTCCTACAATGAGCAGTTCTTC.

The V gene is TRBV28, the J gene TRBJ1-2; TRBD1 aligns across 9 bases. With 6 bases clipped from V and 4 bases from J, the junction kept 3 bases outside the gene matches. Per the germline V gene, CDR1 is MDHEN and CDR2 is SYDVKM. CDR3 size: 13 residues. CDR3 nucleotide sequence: TGTGCCAGCAGGTACAGGGGGCTCTATGGCTACACCTTC. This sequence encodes CASRYRGLYGYTF.

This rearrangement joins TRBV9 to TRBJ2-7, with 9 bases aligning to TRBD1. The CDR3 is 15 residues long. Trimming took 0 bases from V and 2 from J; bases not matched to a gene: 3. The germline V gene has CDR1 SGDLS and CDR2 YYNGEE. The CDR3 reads CASSVGTGATYEQYF. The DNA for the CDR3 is TGTGCCAGCAGCGTAGGGACAGGGGCCACCTACGAGCAGTACTTC. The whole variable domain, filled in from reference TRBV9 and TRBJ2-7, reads DSGVTQTPKHLITATGQRVTLRCSPRSGDLSVYWYQQSLDQGLQFLIQYYNGEERAKGNILERFSAQQFPDLHSELNLSSLELGDSALYFCASSVGTGATYEQYFGPGTRLTVT.

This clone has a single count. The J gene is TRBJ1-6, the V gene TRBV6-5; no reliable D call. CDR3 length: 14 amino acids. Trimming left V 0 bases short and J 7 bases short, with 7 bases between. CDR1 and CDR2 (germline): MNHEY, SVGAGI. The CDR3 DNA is TGTGCCAGCAGTTACTCGCGAGGGAATTCACCCCTCCACTTT. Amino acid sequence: CASSYSRGNSPLHF.